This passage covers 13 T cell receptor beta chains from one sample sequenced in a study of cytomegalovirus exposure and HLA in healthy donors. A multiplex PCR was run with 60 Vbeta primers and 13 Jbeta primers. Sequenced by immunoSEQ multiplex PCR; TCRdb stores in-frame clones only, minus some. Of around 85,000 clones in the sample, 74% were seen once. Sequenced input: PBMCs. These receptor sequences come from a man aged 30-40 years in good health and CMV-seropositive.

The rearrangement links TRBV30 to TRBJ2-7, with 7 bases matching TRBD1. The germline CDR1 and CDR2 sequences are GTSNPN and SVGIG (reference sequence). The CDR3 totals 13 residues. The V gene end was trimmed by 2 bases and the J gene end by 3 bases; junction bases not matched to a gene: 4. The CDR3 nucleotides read TGTGCCTGGAGTCCGGGACAGCTCTACGAGCAGTACTTC. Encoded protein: CAWSPGQLYEQYF.

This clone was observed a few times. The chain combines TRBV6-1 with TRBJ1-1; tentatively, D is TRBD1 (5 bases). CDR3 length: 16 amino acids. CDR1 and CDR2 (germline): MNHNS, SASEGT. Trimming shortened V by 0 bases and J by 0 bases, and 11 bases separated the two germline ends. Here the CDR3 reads CASSEALPGVNTEAFF. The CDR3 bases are TGTGCCAGCAGTGAAGCCCTTCCGGGGGTGAACACTGAAGCTTTCTTT.

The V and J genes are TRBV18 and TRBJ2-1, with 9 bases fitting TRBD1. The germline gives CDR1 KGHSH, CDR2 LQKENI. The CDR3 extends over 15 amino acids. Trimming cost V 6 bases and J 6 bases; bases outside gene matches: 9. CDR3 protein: CASSPRDRVVNEQFF. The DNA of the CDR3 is TGTGCCAGCTCTCCAAGGGACAGGGTAGTCAATGAGCAGTTCTTC.

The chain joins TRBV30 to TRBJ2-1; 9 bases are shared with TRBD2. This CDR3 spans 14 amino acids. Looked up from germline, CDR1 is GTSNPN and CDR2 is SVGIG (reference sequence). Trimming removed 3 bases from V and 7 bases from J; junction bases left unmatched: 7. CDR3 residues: CAWRFSGSTNEQFF. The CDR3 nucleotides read TGTGCCTGGAGATTTAGCGGGAGCACGAATGAGCAGTTCTTC.

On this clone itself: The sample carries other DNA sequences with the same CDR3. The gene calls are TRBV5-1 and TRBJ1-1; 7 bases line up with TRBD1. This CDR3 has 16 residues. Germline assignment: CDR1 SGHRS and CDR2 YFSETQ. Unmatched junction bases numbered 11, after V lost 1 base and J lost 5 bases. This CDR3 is CASSLSEGGPGTEAFF. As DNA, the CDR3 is TGCGCCAGCAGCTTGAGTGAAGGGGGCCCGGGGACTGAAGCTTTCTTT.

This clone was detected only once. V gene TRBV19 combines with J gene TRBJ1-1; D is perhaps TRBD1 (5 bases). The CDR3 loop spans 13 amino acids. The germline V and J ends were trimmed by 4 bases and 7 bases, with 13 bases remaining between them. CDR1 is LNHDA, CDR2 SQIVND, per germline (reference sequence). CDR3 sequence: CASSRQSRVEAFF. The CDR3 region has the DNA TGTGCCAGTAGTAGACAGAGTAGGGTTGAAGCTTTCTTT. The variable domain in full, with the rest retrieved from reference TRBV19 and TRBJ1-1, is DGGITQSPKYLFRKEGQNVTLSCEQNLNHDAMYWYRQDPGQGLRLIYYSQIVNDFQKGDIAEGYSVSREKKESFPLTVTSAQKNPTAFYLCASSRQSRVEAFFGQGTRLTVV.

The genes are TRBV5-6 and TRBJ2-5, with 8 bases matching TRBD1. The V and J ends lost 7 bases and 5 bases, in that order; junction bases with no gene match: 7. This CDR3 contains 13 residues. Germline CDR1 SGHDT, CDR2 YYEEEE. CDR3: CASCRNRGETQYF. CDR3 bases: TGTGCCAGCTGCCGCAACAGGGGGGAGACCCAGTACTTC.

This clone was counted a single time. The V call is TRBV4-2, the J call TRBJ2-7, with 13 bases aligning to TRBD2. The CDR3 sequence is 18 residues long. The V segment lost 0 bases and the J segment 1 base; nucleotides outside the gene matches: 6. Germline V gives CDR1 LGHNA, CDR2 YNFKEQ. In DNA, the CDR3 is TGTGCCAGCAGCCAAGATTTAAGACTAGCGGGGGGTTCCTACGAGCAGTACTTC. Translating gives CASSQDLRLAGGSYEQYF.

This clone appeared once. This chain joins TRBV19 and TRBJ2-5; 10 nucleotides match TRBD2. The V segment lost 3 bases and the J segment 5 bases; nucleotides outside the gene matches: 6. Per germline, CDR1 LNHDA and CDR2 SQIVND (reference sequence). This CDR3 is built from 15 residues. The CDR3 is CASSIPLAGQETQYF. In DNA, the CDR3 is TGTGCCAGTAGTATCCCACTAGCGGGACAGGAGACCCAGTACTTC.

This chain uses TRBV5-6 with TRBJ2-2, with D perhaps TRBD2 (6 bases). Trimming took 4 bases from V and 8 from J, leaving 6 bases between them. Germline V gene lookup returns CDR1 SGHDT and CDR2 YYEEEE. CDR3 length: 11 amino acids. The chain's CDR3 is CASSAGGELFF. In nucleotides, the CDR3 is TGTGCCAGCAGCGCGGGGGGGGAGCTGTTTTTT.

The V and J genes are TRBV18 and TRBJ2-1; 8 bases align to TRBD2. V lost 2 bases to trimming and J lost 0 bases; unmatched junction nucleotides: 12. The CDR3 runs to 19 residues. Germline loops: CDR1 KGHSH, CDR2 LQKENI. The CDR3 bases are TGTGCCAGCTCACCATCGAGCGGGGGACCCCCGAGCTCCTACAATGAGCAGTTCTTC. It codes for CASSPSSGGPPSSYNEQFF.

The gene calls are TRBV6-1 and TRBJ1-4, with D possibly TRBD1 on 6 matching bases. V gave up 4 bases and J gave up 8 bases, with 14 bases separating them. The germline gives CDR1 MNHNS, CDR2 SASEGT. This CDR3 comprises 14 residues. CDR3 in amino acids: CASSVQGVGEKLFF. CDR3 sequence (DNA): TGTGCCAGCAGTGTACAGGGAGTGGGAGAAAAACTGTTTTTT.

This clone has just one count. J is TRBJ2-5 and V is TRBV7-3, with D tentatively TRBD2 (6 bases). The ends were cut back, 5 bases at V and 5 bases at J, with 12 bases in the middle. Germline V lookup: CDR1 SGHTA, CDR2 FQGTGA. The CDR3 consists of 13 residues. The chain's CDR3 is CASSAGGRETQYF. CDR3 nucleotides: TGTGCCAGCAGCGCCGGAGGGAGGGAGACCCAGTACTTC.